The entry below gives a single T cell receptor (beta chain) sequence along with its context. No antigen is known for it. The data were obtained in a study of cytomegalovirus exposure and HLA in healthy donors. The study, taken as a whole, reports: The productive fraction for most TCR beta V segments was about 87% or about 30% in an earlier analysis.

Use of 60 Vbeta and 13 Jbeta primers characterized the PCR. Sequencing was performed with immunoSEQ multiplex PCR; in TCRdb, only in-frame clones are kept and a portion is missing. In the table there are roughly 180,000 clones, 65% to 85% of which are singletons. The sequenced sample consisted of PBMCs. The origin of this receptor is a woman between 18 and 29 years old in good health and CMV-seronegative.

The CDR3 DNA reads TGTGCCAGCCCGAACTTTCGAGTCAATGAGCAGTTCTTC. This sequence encodes CASPNFRVNEQFF. V usage is TRBV6-5 and J usage is TRBJ2-1, with D unclear. CDR1 MNHEY and CDR2 SVGAGI come from the germline V gene. V lost 8 bases and J lost 6, with 14 bases in between. The length of the CDR3 is 13 residues.